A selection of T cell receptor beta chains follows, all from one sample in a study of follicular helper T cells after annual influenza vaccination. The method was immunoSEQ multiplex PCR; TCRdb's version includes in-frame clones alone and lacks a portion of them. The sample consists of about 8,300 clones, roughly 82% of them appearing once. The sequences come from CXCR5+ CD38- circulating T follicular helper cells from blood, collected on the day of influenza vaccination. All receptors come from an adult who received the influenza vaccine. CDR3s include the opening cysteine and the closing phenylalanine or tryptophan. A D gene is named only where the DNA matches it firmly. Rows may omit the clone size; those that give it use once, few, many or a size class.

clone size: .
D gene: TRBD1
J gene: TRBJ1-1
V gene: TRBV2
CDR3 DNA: TGTGCCAGCAGTGAGGCAGGGGGCGCAGGAGCTTTCTTT
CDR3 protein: CASSEAGGAGAFF

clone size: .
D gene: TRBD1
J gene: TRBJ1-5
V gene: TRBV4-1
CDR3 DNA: TGCGCCAGCAGCCAGTCCGACAGGGTGAACAATCAGCCCCAGCATTTT
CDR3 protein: CASSQSDRVNNQPQHF

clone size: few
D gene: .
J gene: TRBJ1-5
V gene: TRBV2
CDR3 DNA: TGTGCCAGCAGTGTCAGCGCGGTGAATCAGCCCCAGCATTTT
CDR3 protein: CASSVSAVNQPQHF

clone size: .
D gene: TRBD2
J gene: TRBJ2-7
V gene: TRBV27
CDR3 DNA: TGTGCCAGCAGTGGTAGCGGGGGACTCTCCTACGAGCAGTACTTC
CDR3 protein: CASSGSGGLSYEQYF

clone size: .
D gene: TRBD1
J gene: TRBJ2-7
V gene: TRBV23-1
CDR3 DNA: TGCGCCAGCAGTCCCGTAACCGACAGGGGAGGCTACGAGCAGTACTTC
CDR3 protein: CASSPVTDRGGYEQYF

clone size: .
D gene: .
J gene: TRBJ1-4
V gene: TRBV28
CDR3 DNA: TGTGCCAGCAGCTATCGCGGAACTAATGAAAAACTGTTTTTT
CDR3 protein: CASSYRGTNEKLFF

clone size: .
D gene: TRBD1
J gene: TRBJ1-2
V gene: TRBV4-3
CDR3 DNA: TGCGCCAGCAGCCAAGGATCGGGACAGGGGTTTCCTAACTATGGCTACACCTTC
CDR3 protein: CASSQGSGQGFPNYGYTF

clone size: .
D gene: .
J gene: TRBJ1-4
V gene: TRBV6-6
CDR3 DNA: TGTGCCAGCAGTTTCGGGGGCGCCGGAGAAAAACTGTTTTTT
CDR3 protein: CASSFGGAGEKLFF

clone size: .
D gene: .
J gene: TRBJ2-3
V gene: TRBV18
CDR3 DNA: TGTGCCAGCTCAGATGGGGTCAAAGATACGCAGTATTTT
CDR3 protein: CASSDGVKDTQYF

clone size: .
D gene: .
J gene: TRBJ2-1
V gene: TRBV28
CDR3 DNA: TGTGCCAGCAGGGGGGGCAGGGACTCCTACAATGAGCAGTTCTTC
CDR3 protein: CASRGGRDSYNEQFF

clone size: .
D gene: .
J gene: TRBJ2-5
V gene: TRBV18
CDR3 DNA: TGTGCCAGCTCACCCGGGACTCTTGTAGCGGAGACCCAGTACTTC
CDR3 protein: CASSPGTLVAETQYF

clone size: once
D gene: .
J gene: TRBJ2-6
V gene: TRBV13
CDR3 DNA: TGTGCCAGCAGCTTAGAGGGACCCAACGTCCTGACTTTC
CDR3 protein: CASSLEGPNVLTF

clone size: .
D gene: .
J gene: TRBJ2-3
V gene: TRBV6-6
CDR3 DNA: TGTGCCAGCAGTTACTACGGGGGCCCCGCGGATACGCAGTATTTT
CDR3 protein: CASSYYGGPADTQYF

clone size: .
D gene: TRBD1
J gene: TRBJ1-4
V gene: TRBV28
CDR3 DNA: TGTGCCAGCAGTATGACAGGGTCGAATGAAAAACTGTTTTTT
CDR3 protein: CASSMTGSNEKLFF

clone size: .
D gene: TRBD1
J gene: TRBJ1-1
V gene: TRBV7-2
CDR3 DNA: TGTGCCAGCAGCTTAGGCGGGACAGCGAACACTGAAGCTTTCTTT
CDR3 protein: CASSLGGTANTEAFF

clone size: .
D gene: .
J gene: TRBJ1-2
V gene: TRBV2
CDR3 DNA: TGTGCCAGCAGTGTGGAGTGGGGGGGCCAACTTACCGTCTATGGCTACACCTTC
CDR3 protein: CASSVEWGGQLTVYGYTF

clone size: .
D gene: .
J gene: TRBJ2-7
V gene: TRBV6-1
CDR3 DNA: TGTGCCAGCAGTGAACAGGTTGGCAGCACCTACGAGCAGTACTTC
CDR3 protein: CASSEQVGSTYEQYF

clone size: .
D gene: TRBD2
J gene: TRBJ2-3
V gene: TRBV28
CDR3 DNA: TGTGCCAGCAGTCGACTAGCTGACACAACAGATACGCAGTATTTT
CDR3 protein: CASSRLADTTDTQYF

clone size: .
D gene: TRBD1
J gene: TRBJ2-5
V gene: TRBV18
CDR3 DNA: TGTGCCAGCTCACCACTCCAACAGGGGGCTAAGGAGACCCAGTACTTC
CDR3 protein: CASSPLQQGAKETQYF

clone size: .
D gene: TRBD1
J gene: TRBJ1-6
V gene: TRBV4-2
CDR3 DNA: TGTGCCAGCAGCCTGGACAGGGAGGATTCACCCCTCCACTTT
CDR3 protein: CASSLDREDSPLHF

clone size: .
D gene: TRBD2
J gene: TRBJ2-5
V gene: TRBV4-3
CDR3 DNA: TGCGCCAGCAGCCAAGCTCTAGCGGGGGATCAAGAGACCCAGTACTTC
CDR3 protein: CASSQALAGDQETQYF

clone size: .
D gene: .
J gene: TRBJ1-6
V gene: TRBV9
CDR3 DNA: TGTGCCAGCAGCGTAGAGGGGGAGAATTCACCCCTCCACTTT
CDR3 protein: CASSVEGENSPLHF

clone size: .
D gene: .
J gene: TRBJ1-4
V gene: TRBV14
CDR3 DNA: TGTGCCAGCAGCCATGCACGGGAAAAACTGTTTTTT
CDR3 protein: CASSHAREKLFF

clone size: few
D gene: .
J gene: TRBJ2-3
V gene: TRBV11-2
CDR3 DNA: TGTGCCAGCAGCCCCTTATTTTGGACAACAGATACGCAGTATTTT
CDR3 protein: CASSPLFWTTDTQYF

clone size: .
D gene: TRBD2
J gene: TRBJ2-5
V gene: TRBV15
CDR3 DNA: TGTGCCACCAGCCTGGGCGGGGGGCACCAAGAGACCCAGTACTTC
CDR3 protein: CATSLGGGHQETQYF

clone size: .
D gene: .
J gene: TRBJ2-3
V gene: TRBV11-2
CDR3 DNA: TGTGCCAGCAGCTTACCGGGCACAGATACGCAGTATTTT
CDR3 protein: CASSLPGTDTQYF

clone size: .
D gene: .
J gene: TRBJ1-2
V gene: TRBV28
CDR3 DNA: TGTGCCATATCCGCCGGGGCAAACTATGGCTACACCTTC
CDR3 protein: CAISAGANYGYTF

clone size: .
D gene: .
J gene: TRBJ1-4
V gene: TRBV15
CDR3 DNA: TGTGCCACCAGCAAGGGACGGGCGACTAATGAAAAACTGTTTTTT
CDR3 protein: CATSKGRATNEKLFF

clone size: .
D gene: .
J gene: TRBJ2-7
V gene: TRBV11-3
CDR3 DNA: TGTGCCAGCAGCTTAAAGTCGGGCTACGAGCAGTACTTC
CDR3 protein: CASSLKSGYEQYF

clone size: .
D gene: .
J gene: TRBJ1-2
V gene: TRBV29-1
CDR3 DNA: TGCAGCGTTGAAGAGGGGGGCAGGGCGTCTGGCTACACCTTC
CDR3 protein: CSVEEGGRASGYTF

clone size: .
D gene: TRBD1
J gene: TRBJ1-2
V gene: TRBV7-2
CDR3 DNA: TGTGCCAGCTCGGGACAGTTAAACTATGGCTACACCTTC
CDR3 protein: CASSGQLNYGYTF

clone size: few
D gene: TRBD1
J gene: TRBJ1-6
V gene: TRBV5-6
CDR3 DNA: TGTGCCAGCAGTCGGGACAGGGGGATGAATTCACCCCTCCACTTT
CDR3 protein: CASSRDRGMNSPLHF

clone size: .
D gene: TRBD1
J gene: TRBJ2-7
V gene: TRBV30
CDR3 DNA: TGTGCCTGGAGTGTTGCCGGGACAGGGTTTGACGAGCAGTACTTC
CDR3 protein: CAWSVAGTGFDEQYF

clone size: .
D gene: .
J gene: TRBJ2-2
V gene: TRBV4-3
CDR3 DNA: TGCGCCAGCAGCCAAGGGCCTGGGGAGCTGTTTTTT
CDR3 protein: CASSQGPGELFF

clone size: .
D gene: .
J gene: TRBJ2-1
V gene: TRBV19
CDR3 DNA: TGTGCCAGTAGTATTTCGTCTAGGTACCCCTACAATGAGCAGTTCTTC
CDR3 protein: CASSISSRYPYNEQFF

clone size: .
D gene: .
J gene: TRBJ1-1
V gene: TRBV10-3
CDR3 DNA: TGTGCCATCAGTGAATCGTCGAAGGCGATGGACACTGAAGCTTTCTTT
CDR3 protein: CAISESSKAMDTEAFF

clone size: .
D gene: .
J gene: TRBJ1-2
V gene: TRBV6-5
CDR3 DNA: TGTGCCAGCCAGTTCCGGGACATCTATGGCTACACCTTC
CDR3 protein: CASQFRDIYGYTF

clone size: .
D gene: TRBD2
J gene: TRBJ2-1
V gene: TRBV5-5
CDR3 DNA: TGTGCCAGCAGCCCGGGACTAGCGGTGCCTACTCGTGAGCAGTTCTTC
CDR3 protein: CASSPGLAVPTREQFF

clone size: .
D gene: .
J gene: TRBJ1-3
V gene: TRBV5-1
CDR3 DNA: TGCGCCAGCAGCTTGAACGGCGGGAGCAACTCTGGAAACACCATATATTTT
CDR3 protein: CASSLNGGSNSGNTIYF

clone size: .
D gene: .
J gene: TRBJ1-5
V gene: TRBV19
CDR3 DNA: TGTGCCAGTAGTATAGAGGGGGGCCAGGGGAGGCCCCAGCATTTT
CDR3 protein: CASSIEGGQGRPQHF

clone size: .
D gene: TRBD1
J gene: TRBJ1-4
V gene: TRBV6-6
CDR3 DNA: TGTGCCAGCGAGACAGGGGCGGAAAAACTGTTTTTT
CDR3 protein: CASETGAEKLFF

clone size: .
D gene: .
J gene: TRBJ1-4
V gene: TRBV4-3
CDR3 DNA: TGCGCCAGCAGCCAAGTCAACATACAGAGCTTTGCAACTAATGAAAAACTGTTTTTT
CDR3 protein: CASSQVNIQSFATNEKLFF

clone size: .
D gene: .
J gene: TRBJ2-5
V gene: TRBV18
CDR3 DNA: TGTGCCAGCTCACCACCGTTGACAGCCAAAGAGACCCAGTACTTC
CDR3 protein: CASSPPLTAKETQYF

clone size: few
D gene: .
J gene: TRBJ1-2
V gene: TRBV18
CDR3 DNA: TGTGCCAGCTCACCGTCGGACAGCAATGGCTACACCTTC
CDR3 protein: CASSPSDSNGYTF

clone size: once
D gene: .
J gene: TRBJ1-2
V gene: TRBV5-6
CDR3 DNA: TGTGCCAGCAGCCCTGCCGGGACCAAACACCCACCCACCTTC
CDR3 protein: CASSPAGTKHPPTF

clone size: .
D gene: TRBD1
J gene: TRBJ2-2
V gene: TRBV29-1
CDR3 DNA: TGCAGCGTGCGACAGGGGACCACCGGGGAGCTGTTTTTT
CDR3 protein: CSVRQGTTGELFF

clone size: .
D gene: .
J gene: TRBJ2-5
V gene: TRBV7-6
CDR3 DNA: TGTGCCAGCAGCTTAGTTCCTACCCAAGAGACCCAGTACTTC
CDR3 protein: CASSLVPTQETQYF

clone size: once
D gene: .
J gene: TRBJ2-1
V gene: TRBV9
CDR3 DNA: TGTGCCAGCAGCGTCAACTTCGGCCGCTACAATGAGCAGTTCTTC
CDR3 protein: CASSVNFGRYNEQFF

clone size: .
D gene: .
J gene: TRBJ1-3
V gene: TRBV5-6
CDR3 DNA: TGTGCCAGCAGCTGGGGGGTCAAGTTTTCCCCCTCTGGAAACACCATATATTTT
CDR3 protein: CASSWGVKFSPSGNTIYF

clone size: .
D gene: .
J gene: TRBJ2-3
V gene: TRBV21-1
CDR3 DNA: TGTGCCAGCAGCAAAGGGAGACGGGGAACAGATACGCAGTATTTT
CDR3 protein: CASSKGRRGTDTQYF

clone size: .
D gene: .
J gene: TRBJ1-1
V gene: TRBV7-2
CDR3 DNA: TGTGCCAGCAGCTTAGCGCTAAGGGGAGGGGGAGACACTGAAGCTTTCTTT
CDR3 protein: CASSLALRGGGDTEAFF

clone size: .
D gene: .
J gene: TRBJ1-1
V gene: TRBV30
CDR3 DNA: TGTGCCTTTGTACGGGGCCGAAAGGGTGAAGCTTTCTTT
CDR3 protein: CAFVRGRKGEAFF

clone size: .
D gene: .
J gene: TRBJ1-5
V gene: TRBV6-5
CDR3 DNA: TGTGCCAGCAGCCAAGGACAAAATCAGCCCCAGCATTTT
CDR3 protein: CASSQGQNQPQHF

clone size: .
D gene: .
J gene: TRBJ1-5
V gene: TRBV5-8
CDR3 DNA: TGTGCCAGCAGCTTGGTTCAGCCCCAGCATTTT
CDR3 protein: CASSLVQPQHF

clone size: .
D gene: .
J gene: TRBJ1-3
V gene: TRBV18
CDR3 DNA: TGTGCCAGCTCACCGGCGTGGGGAAGAAACACCATATATTTT
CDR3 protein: CASSPAWGRNTIYF

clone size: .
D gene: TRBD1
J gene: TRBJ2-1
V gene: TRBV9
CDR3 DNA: TGTGCCAGCAGCGCGACCGGGACAGGCTACAATGAGCAGTTCTTC
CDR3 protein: CASSATGTGYNEQFF

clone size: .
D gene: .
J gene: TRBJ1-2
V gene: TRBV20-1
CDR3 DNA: TGCAGTGCAACACAAGGGTATGGCTACACCTTC
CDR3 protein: CSATQGYGYTF